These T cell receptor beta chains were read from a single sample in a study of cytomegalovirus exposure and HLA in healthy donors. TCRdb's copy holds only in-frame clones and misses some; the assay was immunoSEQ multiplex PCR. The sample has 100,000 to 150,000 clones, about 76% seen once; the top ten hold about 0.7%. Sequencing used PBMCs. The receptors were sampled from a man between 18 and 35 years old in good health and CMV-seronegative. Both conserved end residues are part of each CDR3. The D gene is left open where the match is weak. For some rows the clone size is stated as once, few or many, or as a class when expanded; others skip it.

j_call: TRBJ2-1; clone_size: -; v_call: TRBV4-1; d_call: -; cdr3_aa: CASSPLGIDRTEQFF; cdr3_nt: TGCGCCAGCAGCCCCTTAGGTATTGACAGGACTGAGCAGTTCTTC
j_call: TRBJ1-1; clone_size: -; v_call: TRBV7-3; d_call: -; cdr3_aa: CASSPAGRGLGTEAFF; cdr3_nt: TGTGCCAGCAGCCCGGCGGGGAGGGGATTGGGGACTGAAGCTTTCTTT
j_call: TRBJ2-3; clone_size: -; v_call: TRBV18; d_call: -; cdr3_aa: CASSSDTQYF; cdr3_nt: TGTGCCAGCTCCTCAGATACGCAGTATTTT
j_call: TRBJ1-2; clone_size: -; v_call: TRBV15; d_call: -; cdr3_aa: CATSSDRDGPYGYTF; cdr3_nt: TGTGCCACCAGCAGCGACAGAGACGGGCCCTATGGCTACACCTTC
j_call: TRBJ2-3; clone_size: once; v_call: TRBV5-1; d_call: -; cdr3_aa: CASSHGTSSTDTQYF; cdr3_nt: TGCGCCAGCAGCCACGGGACAAGCAGCACAGATACGCAGTATTTT
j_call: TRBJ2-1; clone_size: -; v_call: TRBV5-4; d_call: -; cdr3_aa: CASSLGRSRENEQFF; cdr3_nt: TGTGCCAGCAGCCTGGGACGGTCTAGAGAAAATGAGCAGTTCTTC
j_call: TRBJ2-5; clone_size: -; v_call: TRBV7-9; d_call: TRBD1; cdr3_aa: CASGTGQETQYF; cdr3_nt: TGTGCCAGCGGGACAGGCCAAGAGACCCAGTACTTC
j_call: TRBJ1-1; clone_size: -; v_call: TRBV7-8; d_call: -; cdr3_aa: CASSLEVLTRNTEAFF; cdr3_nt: TGTGCCAGCAGCTTAGAGGTTCTGACAAGGAACACTGAAGCTTTCTTT
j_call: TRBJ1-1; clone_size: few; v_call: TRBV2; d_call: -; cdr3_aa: CAYPLRGEAFF; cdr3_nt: TGTGCCTACCCCTTAAGAGGTGAAGCTTTCTTT
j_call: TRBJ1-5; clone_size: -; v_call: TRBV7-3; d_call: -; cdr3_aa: CASSPGGSYSNQPQHF; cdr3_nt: TGTGCCAGCAGCCCTGGCGGCTCGTATAGCAATCAGCCCCAGCATTTT
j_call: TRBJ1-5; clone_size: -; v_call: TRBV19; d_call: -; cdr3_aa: CASSTGLISQPQHF; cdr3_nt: TGTGCCAGTAGTACAGGGTTAATCAGCCAGCCCCAGCATTTT
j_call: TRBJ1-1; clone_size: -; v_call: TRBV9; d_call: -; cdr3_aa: CASSGGRDKSTEAFF; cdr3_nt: TGTGCCAGCAGCGGGGGTCGGGACAAGTCCACTGAAGCTTTCTTT
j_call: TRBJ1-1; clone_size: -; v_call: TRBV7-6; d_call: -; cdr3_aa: CASSYTPEKEAFF; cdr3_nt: TGTGCCAGCAGCTATACACCGGAGAAGGAAGCTTTCTTT
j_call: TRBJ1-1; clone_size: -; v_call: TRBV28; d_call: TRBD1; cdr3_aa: CASSPVGTGGNTEAFF; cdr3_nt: TGTGCCAGCAGTCCAGTGGGGACAGGGGGGAACACTGAAGCTTTCTTT
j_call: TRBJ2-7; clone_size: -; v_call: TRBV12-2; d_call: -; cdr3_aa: CASRRGGDRPSYEQYF; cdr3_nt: TGTGCAAGTCGGAGAGGAGGGGACAGGCCCTCCTACGAGCAGTACTTC
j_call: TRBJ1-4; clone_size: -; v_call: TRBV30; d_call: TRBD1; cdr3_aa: CAWSPTGGPNEKLFF; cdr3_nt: TGTGCCTGGAGCCCGACAGGGGGGCCTAATGAAAAACTGTTTTTT
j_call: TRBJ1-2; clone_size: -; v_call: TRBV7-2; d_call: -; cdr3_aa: CASSSRPGEDGYTF; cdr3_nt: TGTGCCAGCAGCTCACGGCCGGGAGAGGATGGCTACACCTTC
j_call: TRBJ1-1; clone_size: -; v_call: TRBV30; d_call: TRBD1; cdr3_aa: CARTRDRGPVGPTEAFF; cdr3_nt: TGTGCCCGGACCCGGGACAGGGGCCCCGTCGGGCCCACTGAAGCTTTCTTT
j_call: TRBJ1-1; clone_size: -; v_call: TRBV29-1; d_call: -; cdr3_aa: CSVALSGDTEAFF; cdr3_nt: TGCAGCGTCGCCCTCTCAGGGGACACTGAAGCTTTCTTT
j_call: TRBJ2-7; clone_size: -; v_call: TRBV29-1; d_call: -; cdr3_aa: CSALTPRGGDYEQYF; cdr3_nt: TGCAGCGCCTTGACCCCTAGGGGGGGGGATTACGAGCAGTACTTC
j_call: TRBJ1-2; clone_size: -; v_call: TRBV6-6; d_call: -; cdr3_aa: CASSHSYGYTF; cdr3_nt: TGTGCCAGCAGTCACAGCTATGGCTACACCTTC
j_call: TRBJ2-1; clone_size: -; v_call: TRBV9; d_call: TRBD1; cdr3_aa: CASSGGQGRANEQFF; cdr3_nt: TGTGCCAGCAGCGGGGGACAGGGGAGGGCCAATGAGCAGTTCTTC
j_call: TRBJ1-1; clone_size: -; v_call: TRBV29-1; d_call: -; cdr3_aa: CSVGGRMNTEAFF; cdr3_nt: TGCAGCGTTGGAGGGCGGATGAACACTGAAGCTTTCTTT
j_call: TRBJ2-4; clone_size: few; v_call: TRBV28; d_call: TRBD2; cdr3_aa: CASSAPGGGVDIQYF; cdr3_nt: TGTGCCAGCAGTGCCCCAGGCGGGGGGGTCGACATTCAGTACTTC
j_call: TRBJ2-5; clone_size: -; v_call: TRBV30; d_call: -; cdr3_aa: CAWSVGAETQYF; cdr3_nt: TGTGCCTGGAGTGTGGGAGCAGAGACCCAGTACTTC
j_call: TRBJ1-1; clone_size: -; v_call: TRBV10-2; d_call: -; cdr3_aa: CASTSPGELKPFF; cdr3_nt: TGCGCCAGCACCAGCCCCGGGGAACTGAAGCCTTTCTTT
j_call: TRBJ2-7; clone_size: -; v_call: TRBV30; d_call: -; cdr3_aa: CAWTHLSEQYF; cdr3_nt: TGTGCCTGGACCCACCTGAGCGAGCAGTACTTC
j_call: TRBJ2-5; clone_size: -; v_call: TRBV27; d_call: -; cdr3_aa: CASSSPGGAETQYF; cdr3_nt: TGTGCCAGCAGCTCCCCCGGAGGTGCTGAGACCCAGTACTTC
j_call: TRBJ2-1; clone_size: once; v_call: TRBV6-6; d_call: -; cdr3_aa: CASRPQGLINEQFF; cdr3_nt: TGTGCCAGCAGACCACAGGGTTTGATCAATGAGCAGTTCTTC
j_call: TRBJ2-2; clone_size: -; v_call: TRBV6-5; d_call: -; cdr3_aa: CASSSWGHTGELFF; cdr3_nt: TGTGCCAGCAGCTCCTGGGGCCACACCGGGGAGCTGTTTTTT
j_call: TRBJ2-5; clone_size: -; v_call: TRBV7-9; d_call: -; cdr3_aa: CASSPVATTQETQYF; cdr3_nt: TGTGCCAGCAGCCCTGTAGCGACGACCCAAGAGACCCAGTACTTC
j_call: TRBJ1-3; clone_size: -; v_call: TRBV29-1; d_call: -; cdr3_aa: CSVEAPAGGNTIYF; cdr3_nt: TGCAGCGTTGAAGCGCCAGCGGGTGGAAACACCATATATTTT
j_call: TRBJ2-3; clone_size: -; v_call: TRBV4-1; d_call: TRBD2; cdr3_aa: CASSLPDLGLAGVATDTQYF; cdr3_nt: TGCGCCAGCAGCCTCCCCGACCTCGGACTAGCGGGGGTCGCGACAGATACGCAGTATTTT
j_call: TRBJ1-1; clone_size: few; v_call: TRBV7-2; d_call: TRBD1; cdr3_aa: CASSYPGTADTEAFF; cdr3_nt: TGTGCCAGCAGCTACCCCGGGACAGCGGACACTGAAGCTTTCTTT
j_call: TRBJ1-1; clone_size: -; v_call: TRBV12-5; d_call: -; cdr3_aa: CASGLVLGRGKENTEAFF; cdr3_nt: TGTGCTAGTGGTTTGGTACTTGGTAGGGGCAAGGAAAACACTGAAGCTTTCTTT
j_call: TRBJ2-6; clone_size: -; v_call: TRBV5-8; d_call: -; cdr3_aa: CASALRGGVSGANVLTF; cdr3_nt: TGTGCCAGCGCCCTTAGGGGCGGGGTCTCTGGGGCCAACGTCCTGACTTTC
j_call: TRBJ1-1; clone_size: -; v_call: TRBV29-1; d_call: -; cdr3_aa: CSVVGVTNTEAFF; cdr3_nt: TGCAGCGTTGTCGGAGTGACTAACACTGAAGCTTTCTTT
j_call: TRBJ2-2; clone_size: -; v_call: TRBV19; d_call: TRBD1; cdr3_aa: CASRGRGRTGELFF; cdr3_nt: TGTGCCAGTAGGGGCAGGGGGCGCACCGGGGAGCTGTTTTTT
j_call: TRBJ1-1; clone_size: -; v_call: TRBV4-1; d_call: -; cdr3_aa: CASSPAVGEDTEAFF; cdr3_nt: TGCGCCAGCAGCCCGGCGGTGGGGGAGGACACTGAAGCTTTCTTT
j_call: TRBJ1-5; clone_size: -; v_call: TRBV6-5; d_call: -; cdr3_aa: CASSPRWSNQPQHF; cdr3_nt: TGTGCCAGCAGCCCACGGTGGAGCAATCAGCCCCAGCATTTT
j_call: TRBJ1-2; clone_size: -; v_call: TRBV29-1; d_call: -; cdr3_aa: CSADSSSNYGYTF; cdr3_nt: TGCAGCGCTGACAGTTCATCTAACTATGGCTACACCTTC
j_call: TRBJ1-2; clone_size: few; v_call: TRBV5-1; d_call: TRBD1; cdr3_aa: CASSLAGTGNYGYTF; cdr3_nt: TGCGCCAGCAGTCTGGCTGGGACAGGGAATTATGGCTACACCTTC
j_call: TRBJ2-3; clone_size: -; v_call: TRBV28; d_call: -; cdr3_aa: CASSKRVSATDTQYF; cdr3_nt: TGTGCCAGCAGTAAACGGGTCAGCGCCACAGATACGCAGTATTTT